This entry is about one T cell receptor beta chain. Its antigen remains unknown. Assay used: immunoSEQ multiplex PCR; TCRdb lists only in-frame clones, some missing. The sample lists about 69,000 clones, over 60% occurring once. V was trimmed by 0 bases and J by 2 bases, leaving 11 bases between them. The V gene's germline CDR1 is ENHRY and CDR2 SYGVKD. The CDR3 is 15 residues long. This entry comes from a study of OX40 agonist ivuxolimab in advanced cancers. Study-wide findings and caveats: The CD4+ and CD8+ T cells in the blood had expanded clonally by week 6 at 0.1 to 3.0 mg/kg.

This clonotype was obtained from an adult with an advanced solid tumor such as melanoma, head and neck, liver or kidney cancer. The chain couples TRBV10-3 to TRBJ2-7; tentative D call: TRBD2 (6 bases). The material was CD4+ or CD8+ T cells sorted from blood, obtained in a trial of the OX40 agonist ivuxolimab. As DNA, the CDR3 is TGTGCCATCAGTGAGTCGTCGGGAGAGGCCTACGAGCAGTACTTC. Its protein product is CAISESSGEAYEQYF.